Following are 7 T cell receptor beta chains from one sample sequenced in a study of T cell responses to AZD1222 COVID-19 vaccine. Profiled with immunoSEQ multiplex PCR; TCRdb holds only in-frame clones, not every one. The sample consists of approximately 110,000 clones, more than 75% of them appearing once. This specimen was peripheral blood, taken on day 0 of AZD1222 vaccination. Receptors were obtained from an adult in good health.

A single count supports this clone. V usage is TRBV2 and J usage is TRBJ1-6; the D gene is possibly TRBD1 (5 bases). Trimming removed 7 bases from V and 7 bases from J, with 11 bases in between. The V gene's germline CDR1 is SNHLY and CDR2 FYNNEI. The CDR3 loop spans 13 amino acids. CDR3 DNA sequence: TGTGCCAGCATTAGGGACGGAAATTCACCCCTCCACTTT. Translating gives CASIRDGNSPLHF.

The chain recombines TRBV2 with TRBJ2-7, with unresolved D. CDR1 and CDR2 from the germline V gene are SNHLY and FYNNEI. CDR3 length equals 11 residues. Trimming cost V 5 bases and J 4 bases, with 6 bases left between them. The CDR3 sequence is CASSNKYEQYF. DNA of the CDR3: TGTGCCAGCAGTAACAAGTACGAGCAGTACTTC.

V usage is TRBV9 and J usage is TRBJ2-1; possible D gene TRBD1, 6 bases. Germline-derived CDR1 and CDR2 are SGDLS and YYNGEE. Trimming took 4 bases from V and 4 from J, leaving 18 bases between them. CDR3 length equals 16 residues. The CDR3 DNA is TGTGCCAGCAGCCCAACAACAGGGCCGCCGTACAATGAGCAGTTCTTC. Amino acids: CASSPTTGPPYNEQFF.

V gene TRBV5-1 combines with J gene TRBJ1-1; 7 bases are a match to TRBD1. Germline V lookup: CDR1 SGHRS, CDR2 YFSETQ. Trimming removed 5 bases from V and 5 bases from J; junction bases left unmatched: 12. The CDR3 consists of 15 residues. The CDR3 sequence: CASRPRTGGETEAFF. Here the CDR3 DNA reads TGCGCCAGCAGACCTAGGACAGGAGGGGAAACTGAAGCTTTCTTT.

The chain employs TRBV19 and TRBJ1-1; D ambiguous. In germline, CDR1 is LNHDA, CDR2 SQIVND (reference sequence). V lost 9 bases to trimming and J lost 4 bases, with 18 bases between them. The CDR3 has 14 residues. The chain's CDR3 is CASLRDTLRTEAFF. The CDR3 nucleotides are TGTGCCAGCTTACGAGACACACTACGCACTGAAGCTTTCTTT. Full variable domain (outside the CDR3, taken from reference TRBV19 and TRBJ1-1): DGGITQSPKYLFRKEGQNVTLSCEQNLNHDAMYWYRQDPGQGLRLIYYSQIVNDFQKGDIAEGYSVSREKKESFPLTVTSAQKNPTAFYLCASLRDTLRTEAFFGQGTRLTVV.

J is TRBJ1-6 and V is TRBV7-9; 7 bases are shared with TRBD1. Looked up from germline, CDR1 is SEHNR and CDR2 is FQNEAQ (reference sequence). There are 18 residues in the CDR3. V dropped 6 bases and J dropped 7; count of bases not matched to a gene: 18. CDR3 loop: CASSSPTWGDSTNSPLHF. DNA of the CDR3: TGTGCCAGCAGTTCGCCAACGTGGGGGGACAGTACGAATTCACCCCTCCACTTT.

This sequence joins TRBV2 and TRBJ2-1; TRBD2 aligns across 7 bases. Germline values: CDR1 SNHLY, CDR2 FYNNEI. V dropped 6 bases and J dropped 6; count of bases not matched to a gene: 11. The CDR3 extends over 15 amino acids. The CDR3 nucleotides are TGTGCCAGCAGGCCGTCGCGGGAGCTTTTCAATGAGCAGTTCTTC. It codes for CASRPSRELFNEQFF.